This T cell receptor (beta chain) was found in a study of T cell repertoires in aging, cancer and after chemotherapy. Across the whole study: Donors were grouped into six age bands spanning 30 or younger through 70 or older. General study results and limits: Age-matched healthy donors had significantly more diverse, less clonal blood TCR repertoires than untreated cancer patients. Median generation probability rose over the chemotherapy interval in each cancer cohort, suggesting rebound thymic output. Loss of evenness, beyond lost richness, contributed to age-related TCR diversity decline in cancer patients.

Germline trimming cut 3 bases from V and 4 bases from J; bases unmatched to any gene: 4. CDR1 is LNHDA, CDR2 SQIVND, per germline (reference sequence). The CDR3 sequence is 15 residues long. Peripheral blood genomic DNA, not sorted cells or RNA, was the template. This clonotype has just a few counts. Its antigen is as yet unknown. Rearranged V-D-J TRB sequences were amplified with a mixed TRB-A/B primer pool. One entry per CDR3 protein, called by TCRdb with MiXCR from the multiplex PCR reads. This sample has about 12,000 distinct CDR3 sequences, with 31% found just once. The specimen sequenced was blood. The gene calls are TRBV19 and TRBJ1-2; TRBD1 matches 11 bases. This sequence was found in a human donor in good health. The donor label of this sample is uncertain. This chain's CDR3 is CASSIGTGGIYGYTF. CDR3 bases: TGTGCCAGTAGTATTGGGACAGGGGGAATCTATGGCTACACCTTC.